The source of this T cell receptor beta chain is a study of PD-1 blockade in mismatch repair-deficient tumors. Study-level background: Enrolled about 2013-2017, patients had progressing, pretreated mismatch repair-deficient cancers of about a dozen types.

Here immunoSEQ multiplex PCR was the method, and the copy in TCRdb shows in-frame clones only, minus some. The top ten hold 4% to 6% of the sample, which has over 100,000 clones, roughly 80% seen once. V was shortened by 4 bases and J by 8 bases, with 17 bases between the two germline ends. CDR1 MNHNS and CDR2 SASEGT come from the germline V gene. The CDR3 contains 15 residues. TCR sequencing covered a few patients who responded to pembrolizumab. The TCR sequence derives from an adult with mismatch repair-deficient cancer. The sequencing here drew on peripheral blood, taken about 60 weeks after starting pembrolizumab. The chain recombines TRBV6-1 with TRBJ1-4; the D gene is possibly TRBD1 (6 bases). CDR3 residues: CASSGNWGGREKLFF. The DNA for the CDR3 is TGTGCCAGCAGTGGAAACTGGGGGGGGCGAGAAAAACTGTTTTTT.